Below, 10 T cell receptor beta chains from the same sample are listed, as sequenced in a study of CD8+CD57+ T cells in acquired aplastic anemia. The TCR beta profiling, which covered VDJ combination and CDR3 sequence, was carried out using genomic DNA as the template. TCRdb itself ran the reads through MiXCR, one entry per CDR3 protein. This repertoire shows approximately 470,000 distinct CDR3 sequences, about a third found once; its top ten account for 0.82%. Sequencing involved patients with CD8+CD57+ cell expansion previously shown by flow cytometry. The specimen was sorted CD4+, CD8+, or CD8+CD57+ T cells (not recorded which) from PBMCs. The receptors here all came from a human donor with aplastic anemia.

The gene calls are TRBV7-7 and TRBJ2-6; D not certain. Germline assignment: CDR1 SSHAT and CDR2 FNYEAQ (reference sequence). The CDR3 loop spans 13 amino acids. The CDR3 DNA reads TGTGCTAGCCGCTCGAGAGGGGCCAACGTCCTGACTTTC. It translates to CASRSRGANVLTF. Full variable domain (remainder filled in from reference TRBV7-7 and TRBJ2-6): GAGVSQSPRYKVTKRGQDVTLRCDPISSHATLYWYQQALGQGPEFLTYFNYEAQPDKSGLPSDRFSAERPEGSISTLTIQRTEQRDSAMYRCASRSRGANVLTFGAGSRLTVL.

In its sample, this clonotype was seen many times. V gene TRBV2 combines with J gene TRBJ1-1; D gene ambiguous. Germline lookup yields CDR1 SNHLY and CDR2 FYNNEI. Trimming shortened V by 4 bases and J by 1 base, and 13 bases separated the two germline ends. This CDR3 has 15 residues. CDR3 nucleotides: TGTGCCAGCAGTGGGGTGATTGGAACGAACACTGAAGCTTTCTTT. Its translation: CASSGVIGTNTEAFF.

This sequence joins TRBV12-3 or TRBV12-4 and TRBJ2-3; 10 nucleotides line up with TRBD2. The CDR3 has 14 amino acids. The ends lost 11 bases at V and 5 bases at J; junction bases unmatched: 10. The CDR3 sequence: CAGSLAGVEDTQYF. The CDR3 nucleotides are TGTGCCGGGAGTCTAGCGGGAGTTGAAGATACGCAGTATTTT.

V is TRBV24-1 and J is TRBJ2-7; a possible D gene is TRBD1 (6 bases). Trimming left V 6 bases short and J 3 bases short, with 17 bases between. Germline V CDR1 and CDR2: KGHDR, SFDVKD. The CDR3 sequence is 15 residues long. The CDR3: CATSTTDSTDYEQYF. The CDR3 DNA follows: TGTGCCACCAGTACAACGGACAGCACGGACTACGAGCAGTACTTC.

This clonotype occurred a few times. The chain has TRBV15 and TRBJ2-1, with TRBD1 as a possible D gene (5 bases). The CDR3 totals 15 residues. Deletions cut 3 bases from V and 0 bases from J, with 9 bases between. Germline V gives CDR1 LNHNV, CDR2 YYDKDF (reference sequence). Written as DNA, the CDR3 is TGTGCCACCAGCAGTGACAGCCTCTCCTACAATGAGCAGTTCTTC. This encodes CATSSDSLSYNEQFF.

This clonotype was detected ten times or more. The chain combines TRBV29-1 with TRBJ2-5, with unresolved D. This CDR3 is 11 amino acids long. V dropped 5 bases and J dropped 4 bases, with 8 bases sitting between them. Per the germline V gene, CDR1 is SQVTM and CDR2 is ANQGSEA. The CDR3 spells CSVLTTETQYF. The CDR3 region has the DNA TGCAGCGTTTTGACGACAGAGACCCAGTACTTC. The full variable domain, its missing parts supplied by reference TRBV29-1 and TRBJ2-5, is SAVISQKPSRDICQRGTSLTIQCQVDSQVTMMFWYRQQPGQSLTLIATANQGSEATYESGFVIDKFPISRPNLTFSTLTVSNMSPEDSSIYLCSVLTTETQYFGPGTRLLVL.

The V call is TRBV7-9, the J call TRBJ1-1; D remains ambiguous. This CDR3 region has 16 residues. Germline V lookup: CDR1 SEHNR, CDR2 FQNEAQ (reference sequence). Trimming stripped 2 bases from V and 10 bases from J, with 23 bases between. Written as DNA, the CDR3 is TGTGCCAGCAGCTTATCCACCCCGGCCTTGAAGAATGGAGCTTTCTTT. The encoded protein is CASSLSTPALKNGAFF.

This clonotype was seen at least ten times. J is TRBJ1-5 and V is TRBV12-3 or TRBV12-4, with D possibly matching TRBD1 (6 bases). V was clipped by 5 bases and J by 7 bases, with 12 bases between them. The CDR3 extends over 13 amino acids. The DNA for the CDR3 is TGTGCCAGCAGTCGCCTTCAGGGGCAGCCCCAGCATTTT. Its protein is CASSRLQGQPQHF.

This clonotype showed up many times. This chain joins TRBV19 and TRBJ1-1; unclear D gene. CDR1 LNHDA and CDR2 SQIVND come from the germline V gene (reference sequence). V was cut by 1 base and J by 3 bases, with 12 bases left in between. CDR3 size: 15 residues. CDR3 bases: TGTGCCAGTAGTATAGTAGGCCACCGGGACACTGAAGCTTTCTTT. Its translation: CASSIVGHRDTEAFF.

This clonotype was found a few times. The J gene is TRBJ1-2, the V gene TRBV12-3 or TRBV12-4; D is uncertain. Trimming cost V 8 bases and J 7 bases, with 14 bases left between them. The CDR3 has 12 residues. CDR3: CASGSEGGGYTF. In DNA form, the CDR3 reads TGTGCCAGCGGTTCGGAGGGCGGTGGCTACACCTTC.